This TCR beta chain was documented in a study of T cell responses to AZD1222 COVID-19 vaccine. TCRdb keeps only in-frame clones here, not all; method: immunoSEQ multiplex PCR. This sample carries about 130,000 clones, 80% to 95% of them seen once, and the ten largest clones take about 3%. The CDR3 is 15 amino acids. CDR1 is SNHLY, CDR2 FYNNEI, per germline. The trim removed 4 bases at V and 5 bases at J, leaving 6 bases unmatched. The sequenced sample was peripheral blood, obtained on day 0 of AZD1222 vaccination. The chain carries TRBV2 and TRBJ2-5; 11 bases map to TRBD2. The source of this sequence is an adult in good health. The CDR3 sequence: CASSAELAGVETQYF. The CDR3 coding sequence is TGTGCCAGCAGTGCCGAACTAGCGGGAGTCGAGACCCAGTACTTC.